A selection of T cell receptor beta chains follows, all from one sample in a study of blood T cells in healthy people across ages. Each CDR3 protein gets one entry after TCRdb re-called the 5' RACE reads with MiXCR. The sample records around 1.5 million distinct CDR3 sequences, 34% being singletons. The sequenced sample consisted of blood. The receptors here all came from a woman under 40 in good health. Both conserved end residues are part of each CDR3. Each record gives: D gene, V gene, clone size, J gene, CDR3 DNA, CDR3 protein. A D gene is named only where the DNA matches it firmly. Rows may omit the clone size; those that give it use once, few, many or a size class.

TRBD2	TRBV6-5	NA	TRBJ2-1	TGTGCCAGCAGTTACGGGACTAGCGGGAGACCTTTCGCTGAGCAGTTCTTC	CASSYGTSGRPFAEQFF
NA	TRBV9	few	TRBJ2-3	TGTGCCAGCAGCGTAGGCACGGGTCCAGATACGCAGTATTTT	CASSVGTGPDTQYF
NA	TRBV28	NA	TRBJ2-5	TGTGCCGGCAGTTTAAGGGGCAGTAGCGGCGAGACTCAGTACTTC	CAGSLRGSSGETQYF
TRBD1	TRBV27	NA	TRBJ2-1	TGTGCCAGCGGGCAGGACAGGGAGTCCAATGAGCAGTTCTTC	CASGQDRESNEQFF
NA	TRBV29-1	few	TRBJ1-2	TGCAGCGTTGATTTCGGCTATGGCTACACCTTC	CSVDFGYGYTF
NA	TRBV20-1	NA	TRBJ2-3	TGCAGTGCTAGACCCTTAGGGGAGGGGGCATCAGATACGCAGTATTTT	CSARPLGEGASDTQYF
TRBD1	TRBV6-5	NA	TRBJ1-2	TGTGCCAGCAGCAATGACAGGGGATATGGCTACACCTTC	CASSNDRGYGYTF
TRBD2	TRBV6-6	NA	TRBJ2-2	TGTGCCAGTCGGTACGGCGGGAGTACCGGGGAGCTGTTTTTT	CASRYGGSTGELFF
TRBD2	TRBV27	NA	TRBJ2-5	TGTGCCCGCAGTTTATTGGTGCCTAGCGGGCAACAAGAGACCCAGTACTTC	CARSLLVPSGQQETQYF
NA	TRBV7-3	few	TRBJ2-5	TGTGCCAGCAGCCACCTTGGGGCGGAAGAGACCCAGTACTTC	CASSHLGAEETQYF
NA	TRBV7-2	few	TRBJ2-1	TGTGCCAGCAGCTTCCCTGTTTACAATGAGCAGTTCTTC	CASSFPVYNEQFF
TRBD2	TRBV5-1	few	TRBJ2-1	TGCGCCAGCAGCTTCGCGGCTAGCGGGGGGGCGTCCAATGAGCAGTTCTTC	CASSFAASGGASNEQFF
NA	TRBV4-1	NA	TRBJ2-1	TGCGCCAGCAGCCGCGTAGCAAACAATGAGCAGTTCTTC	CASSRVANNEQFF
NA	TRBV20-1	NA	TRBJ2-7	TGCAGTGCCGCCGACAGAGGCGAGCAGTACTTC	CSAADRGEQYF
NA	TRBV11-2	many	TRBJ1-6	TGTGCCAGCAGCCAAGAGAGGGCTTCACCCCTCCACTTT	CASSQERASPLHF
NA	TRBV20-1	NA	TRBJ2-5	TGCAGTGCTAGATTCTATGGGTCGGAGACCCAGTACTTC	CSARFYGSETQYF
NA	TRBV4-1	NA	TRBJ2-2	TGCGCCAGCAGCCAAGATTCCGAGGCAACAGGCTTTTTGGGTGCCGGGGAGCTGTTTTTT	CASSQDSEATGFLGAGELFF
NA	TRBV28	NA	TRBJ1-2	TGTGCCAGCAGCCCGGAACACCCTGGAGATGGCTACACCTTC	CASSPEHPGDGYTF
TRBD2	TRBV20-1	NA	TRBJ2-1	TGCAGTGCTAGCTCCCCGACTAGCGGAGGGGGGCATGAGCAGTTCTTC	CSASSPTSGGGHEQFF
NA	TRBV6-1	NA	TRBJ2-7	TGTGCCAGCACCTCCAGGGGCGGGAGCTCCTACGAGCAGTACTTC	CASTSRGGSSYEQYF
NA	TRBV2	NA	TRBJ2-3	TGTGCCGGCATCCTGAATCGGGATACGCAGTATTTT	CAGILNRDTQYF
NA	TRBV5-4	many	TRBJ2-5	TGCGCCAGCAGCGCTTCACAAGAGACCCAGTACTTC	CASSASQETQYF
TRBD2	TRBV4-1	few	TRBJ2-7	TGCGCCAGCAGCCAAGACGAAGGAGCGGGACTCTACGAGCAGTACTTC	CASSQDEGAGLYEQYF
TRBD2	TRBV20-1	few	TRBJ2-1	TGCAGCCCCCTGGGACTAGCGAGGGTAGGTGAGCAGTTCTTC	CSPLGLARVGEQFF
NA	TRBV15	once	TRBJ2-1	TGTGCCACCAGCGGTCGATACAGTTTAGGGGGACATTCGGGTGAGCAGTTCTTC	CATSGRYSLGGHSGEQFF
TRBD2	TRBV27	NA	TRBJ2-1	TGTGCCAGCAGTATGGTCTCTAGCGGGGGATACAATGGGCAGTTCTTC	CASSMVSSGGYNGQFF
TRBD2	TRBV7-3	few	TRBJ2-3	TGTGCCAGCAGCTTAGGGGTGGGGGGGATAGATACGCAGTATTTT	CASSLGVGGIDTQYF
NA	TRBV9	few	TRBJ2-7	TGTGCCAGCAGCGTAGGACAGTCGGCCTACGAGCAGTACTTC	CASSVGQSAYEQYF
NA	TRBV7-2	once	TRBJ1-4	TGTGCCAGCAGCTTCAAGGGTTACAGGGAAATCCCAACTAATGAAAAACTGTTTTTT	CASSFKGYREIPTNEKLFF
TRBD2	TRBV4-1	few	TRBJ2-1	TGCGCCAGCAGCCGGGTAAAGCGGGGGAACTCCTACAATGAGCAGTTCTTC	CASSRVKRGNSYNEQFF
TRBD2	TRBV6-6	NA	TRBJ2-5	TGTGCCACCTTAGCGGGAGCGGGAGAGCAGTACTTC	CATLAGAGEQYF